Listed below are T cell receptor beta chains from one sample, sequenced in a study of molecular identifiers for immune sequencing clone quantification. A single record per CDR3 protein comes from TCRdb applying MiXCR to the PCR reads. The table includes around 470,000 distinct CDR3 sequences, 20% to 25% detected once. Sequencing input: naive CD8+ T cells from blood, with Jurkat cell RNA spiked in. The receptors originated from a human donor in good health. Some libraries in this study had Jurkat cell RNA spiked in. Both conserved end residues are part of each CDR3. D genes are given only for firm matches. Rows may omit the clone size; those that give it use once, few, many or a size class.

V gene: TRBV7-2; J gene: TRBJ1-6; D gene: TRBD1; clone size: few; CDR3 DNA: TGTGCCAGCAGCTCACACAAGGGGGACAGGGGAATCTTTAGGACAGACGATAATTCACCCCTCCACTTT; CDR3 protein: CASSSHKGDRGIFRTDDNSPLHF
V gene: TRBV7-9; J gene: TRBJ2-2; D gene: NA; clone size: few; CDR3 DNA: TGTGCCAGCAGCTTTGCGGGGGCACACACCGGGGAGCTGTTTTTT; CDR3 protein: CASSFAGAHTGELFF
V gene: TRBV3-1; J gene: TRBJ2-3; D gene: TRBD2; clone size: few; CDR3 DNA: TGTGCCAGCAGCCAAGAGTGGCGGAGGGCTAGCGGGGGCACAGATACGCAGTATTTT; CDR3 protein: CASSQEWRRASGGTDTQYF
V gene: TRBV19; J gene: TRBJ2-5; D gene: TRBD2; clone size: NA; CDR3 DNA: TGTGCCCGTAGTCTAAGGACTAGTTTGGGTGAGACCCAGTACTTC; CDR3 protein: CARSLRTSLGETQYF
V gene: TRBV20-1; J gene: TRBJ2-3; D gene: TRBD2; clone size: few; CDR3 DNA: TGCAGTGCTAGAGATCGTCCTAAACTAGCGGCTAGCACAGATACGCAGTATTTT; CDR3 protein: CSARDRPKLAASTDTQYF
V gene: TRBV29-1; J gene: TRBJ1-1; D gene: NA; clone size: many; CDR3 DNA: TGCAGCGTTGTCAGTGGGTCGGTCACTGAAGCTTTCTTT; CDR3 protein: CSVVSGSVTEAFF
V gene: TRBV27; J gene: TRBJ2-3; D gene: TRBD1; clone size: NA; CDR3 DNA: TGTGCCAGCCGACAGGGGGGAGGCACAGATATGCAGTATTTT; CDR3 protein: CASRQGGGTDMQYF
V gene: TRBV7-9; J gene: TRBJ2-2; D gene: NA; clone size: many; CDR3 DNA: TGTGCCAGCAGCTCCAATCTCGGGTTTAACACCGGGGAGCTGTTTTTT; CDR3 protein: CASSSNLGFNTGELFF
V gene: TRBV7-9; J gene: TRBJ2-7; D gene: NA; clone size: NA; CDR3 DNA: TGTGCCAGCAGCCTAGGTATCGACGAGCAGTACTTC; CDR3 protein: CASSLGIDEQYF
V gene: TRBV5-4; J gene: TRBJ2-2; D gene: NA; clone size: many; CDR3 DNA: TGTGCCAGCAGTCAGTACTCGACCGGGGAGCTGTTTTTT; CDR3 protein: CASSQYSTGELFF
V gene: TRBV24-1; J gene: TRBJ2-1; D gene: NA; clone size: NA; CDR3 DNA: TGTGCCACCGGTGAAGGGCAGGTGTCCTACAATGAGCAGCTCTTC; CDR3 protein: CATGEGQVSYNEQLF
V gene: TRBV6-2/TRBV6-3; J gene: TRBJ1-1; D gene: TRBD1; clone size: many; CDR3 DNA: TGTGCCAGCAGTTACGGACAGGGAACTGAAGCTTTCTTT; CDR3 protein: CASSYGQGTEAFF
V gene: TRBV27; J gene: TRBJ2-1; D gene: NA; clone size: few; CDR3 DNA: TGTGCCAGCAGTTTAGTTTTCGGCACCTCCTACAATGAGCAGTTCTTC; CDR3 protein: CASSLVFGTSYNEQFF
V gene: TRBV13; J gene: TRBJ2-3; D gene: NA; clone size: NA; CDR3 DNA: TGTGCCAGCAGCTTGTGGCGGGGGCGGTCAGGGTCAGATACGCAGTATTTT; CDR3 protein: CASSLWRGRSGSDTQYF
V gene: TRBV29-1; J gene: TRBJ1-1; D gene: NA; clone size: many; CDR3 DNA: TGCAGCGCCGAGGACAGTTTGAACACTGAAGCTTTCTTT; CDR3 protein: CSAEDSLNTEAFF
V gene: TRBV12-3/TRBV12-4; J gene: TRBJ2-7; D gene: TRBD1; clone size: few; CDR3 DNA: TGTGCCAGCAGTTTACTCGGGACAGAAACCTACGAGCAGTACTTC; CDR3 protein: CASSLLGTETYEQYF
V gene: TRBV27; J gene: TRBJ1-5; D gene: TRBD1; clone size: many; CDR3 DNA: TGTGCCAGTAGTGTGGGACAGGGGGGCAATCAGCCCCAGCATTTT; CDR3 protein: CASSVGQGGNQPQHF
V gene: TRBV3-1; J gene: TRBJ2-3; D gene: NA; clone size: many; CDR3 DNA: TGTGCCAGCAGCCAGGGCGGCAGGGTGGATACGCAGTATTTT; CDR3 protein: CASSQGGRVDTQYF
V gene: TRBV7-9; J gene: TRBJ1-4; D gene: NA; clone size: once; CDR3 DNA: TGTGCCAGCAGCCCCCCGGTTGAAGGGGAAAAACTGTTTTTT; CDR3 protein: CASSPPVEGEKLFF
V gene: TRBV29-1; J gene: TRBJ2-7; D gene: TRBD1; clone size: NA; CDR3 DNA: TGCAGCGTTGCGGGGACAGGGGGCCTCTACGAGCAGTACTTC; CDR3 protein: CSVAGTGGLYEQYF
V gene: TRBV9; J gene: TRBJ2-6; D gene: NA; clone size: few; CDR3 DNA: TGTGCCAGCAGCGTGGGGGCCTACGTCCTGACTTTC; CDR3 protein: CASSVGAYVLTF
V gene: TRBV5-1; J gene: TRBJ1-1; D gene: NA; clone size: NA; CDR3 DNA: TGCGCCAGCAGCTTGGCCGGGGGGGGAATGAACACTGGAGCTTTCTTT; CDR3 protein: CASSLAGGGMNTGAFF
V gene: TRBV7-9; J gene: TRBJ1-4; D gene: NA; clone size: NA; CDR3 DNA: TGTGCCAGCAGCTTCCCCTTTGACCCCTCATTCCCAGAAAAACTGTTTTTT; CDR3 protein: CASSFPFDPSFPEKLFF
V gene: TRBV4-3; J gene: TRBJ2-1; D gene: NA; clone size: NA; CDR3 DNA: TGCGCCAGCAGCCAATACATAGACAATGAGCAGTTCTTC; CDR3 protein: CASSQYIDNEQFF
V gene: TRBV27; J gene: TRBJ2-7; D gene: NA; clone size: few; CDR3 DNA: TGTGCCAGCAGTTTATTGCCGGCAGGGACCTACGAGCAGTACTTC; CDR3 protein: CASSLLPAGTYEQYF
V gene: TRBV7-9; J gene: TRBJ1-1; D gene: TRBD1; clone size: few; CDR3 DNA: TGTGCCAGCAGCTTACAGGGGGAAGGTACTGAAGCTTTCTTT; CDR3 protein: CASSLQGEGTEAFF
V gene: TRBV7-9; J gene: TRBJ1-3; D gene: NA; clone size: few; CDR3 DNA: TGTGCCAGCAGCCCCCACCCGGGGGAAGGAAACACCATATATTTT; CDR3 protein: CASSPHPGEGNTIYF
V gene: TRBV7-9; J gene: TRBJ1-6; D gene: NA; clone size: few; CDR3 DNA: TGTGCCAGCAGCTCACACAAGGGGTCACCCCTCCACTTT; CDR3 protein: CASSSHKGSPLHF
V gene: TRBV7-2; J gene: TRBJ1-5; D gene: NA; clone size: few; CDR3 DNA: TGTGCCAGCAGCTTAGCGGGGTGGGCGAGCAATCAGCCCCAGCATTTT; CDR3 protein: CASSLAGWASNQPQHF
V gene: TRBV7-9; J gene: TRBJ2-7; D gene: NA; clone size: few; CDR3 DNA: TGTGCCAGCAGCCCCAGTCCAGGTTCCTACGAGCAGTACTTC; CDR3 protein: CASSPSPGSYEQYF
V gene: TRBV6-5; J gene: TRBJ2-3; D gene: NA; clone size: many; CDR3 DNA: TGTGCCAGCAGCCCCGAGTTTTATACGCAGTATTTT; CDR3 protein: CASSPEFYTQYF
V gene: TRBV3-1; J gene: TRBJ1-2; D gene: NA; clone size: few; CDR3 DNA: TGTGCCAGCAGCCAAGATCTTACGGCAGTCTATGGCTACACCTTC; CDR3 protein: CASSQDLTAVYGYTF
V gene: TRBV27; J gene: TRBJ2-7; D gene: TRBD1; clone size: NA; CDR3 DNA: TGTGCCAGCAGTTTAACCGGGACAGGATATTACGAGCAGTACTTC; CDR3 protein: CASSLTGTGYYEQYF
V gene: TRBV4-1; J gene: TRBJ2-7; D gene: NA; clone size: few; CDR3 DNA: TGCGCCGGCAGCCAAGATGACAGGTTCTACGAGCAGTACTTC; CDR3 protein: CAGSQDDRFYEQYF
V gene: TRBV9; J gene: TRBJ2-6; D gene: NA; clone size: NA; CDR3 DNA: TGTGCCAGCAGCGTAGTAGATCCGGATTCTGGGGCCAACGTCCTGACTTTC; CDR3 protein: CASSVVDPDSGANVLTF